The entry below gives a single T cell receptor (beta chain) sequence along with its context. As yet, its antigen is unknown. The sample comes from a study of blood T cells in healthy people across ages. The study's findings and limits: Donors of long life had a larger count of naive CD4+ cells and greater diversity than aged donors.

For every donor, a draw yielded 9.5 to 10 milliliters of peripheral blood. Through a sample-barcoded 5' primer and a J-beta primer mix, a second PCR was run for 7 to 11 cycles. TCRdb processed the 5' RACE reads anew with MiXCR; each CDR3 protein has one entry. The sample lists about 700,000 distinct CDR3 sequences; about 32% were seen once. The CDR3 extends over 14 amino acids. Germline values: CDR1 MNHNS, CDR2 SASEGT. Germline trimming cut 7 bases from V and 6 bases from J; bases unmatched to any gene: 7. This receptor was obtained from a woman of 80 years or more in good health. Source material: blood. This chain uses TRBV6-1 with TRBJ2-3; 10 nucleotides line up with TRBD2. As DNA, the CDR3 is TGTGCCAGCAAGAGCGAGCGGGGGGGTGATACGCAGTATTTT. It specifies CASKSERGGDTQYF.